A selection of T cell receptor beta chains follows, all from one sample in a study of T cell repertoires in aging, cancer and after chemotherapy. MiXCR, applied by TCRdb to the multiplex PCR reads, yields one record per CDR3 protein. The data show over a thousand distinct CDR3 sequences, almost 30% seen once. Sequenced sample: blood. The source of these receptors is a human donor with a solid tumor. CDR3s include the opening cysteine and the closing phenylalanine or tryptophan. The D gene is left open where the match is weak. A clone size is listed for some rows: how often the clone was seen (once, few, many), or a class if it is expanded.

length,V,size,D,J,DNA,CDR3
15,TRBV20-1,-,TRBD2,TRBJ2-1,TGCAGTGCTAGTAGGGGACTAGCGGGATCAGATGAGCAGTTCTTC,CSASRGLAGSDEQFF
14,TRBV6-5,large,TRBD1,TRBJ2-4,TGTGCCAGCAGCCTACAGGGGAACAAAAACATTCAGTACTTC,CASSLQGNKNIQYF
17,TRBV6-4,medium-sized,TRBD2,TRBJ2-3,TGTGCCAGCAGTGACTCGTCAAGCGGGGGGGGCACAGATACGCAGTATTTT,CASSDSSSGGGTDTQYF
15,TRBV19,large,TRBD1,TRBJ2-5,TGTGCCAGTAGTATACGCAGGGGGCACCAAGAGACCCAGTACTTC,CASSIRRGHQETQYF
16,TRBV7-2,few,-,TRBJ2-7,TGTGCCAGCAGCTTACTGGGCTATCCTATCTCCTACGAGCAGTACTTC,CASSLLGYPISYEQYF
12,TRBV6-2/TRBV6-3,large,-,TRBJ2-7,TGTGCCAGCAGCAGGACAGAGGGCGGGCAGTACTTC,CASSRTEGGQYF
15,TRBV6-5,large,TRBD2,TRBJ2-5,TGTGCCAGCAGTTACTCGACTAGCGGGGGAGAGACCCAGTACTTC,CASSYSTSGGETQYF
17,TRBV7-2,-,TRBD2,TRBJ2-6,TGTGCCAGCAGTTTTAGCCCCGGGAGGCCTGGGGCCAACGTCCTGACTTTC,CASSFSPGRPGANVLTF
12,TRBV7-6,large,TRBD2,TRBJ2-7,TGTGCCAGCAGCTTATCCGGGGGGGAGCAGTACTTC,CASSLSGGEQYF
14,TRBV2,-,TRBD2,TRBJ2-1,TGTGCCAGCAAGCTCAGCGGGAGTATCTATGAGCAGTTCTTC,CASKLSGSIYEQFF
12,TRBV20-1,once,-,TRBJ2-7,TGCAGTGCTAGCGGGACGGGTTACGAGCAGTACTTC,CSASGTGYEQYF
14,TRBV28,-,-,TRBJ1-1,TGTGCCGTTTCTTGGCAGAGACTGAACACTGAAGCTTTCTTT,CAVSWQRLNTEAFF
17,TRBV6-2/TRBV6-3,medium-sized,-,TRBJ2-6,TGTGCCAGCAACAACCCGGGACATCGCTCTGGGGCCAACGTCCTGACTTTC,CASNNPGHRSGANVLTF
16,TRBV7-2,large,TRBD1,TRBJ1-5,TGTGCCAGCAGCTTAATGGCGGGGACAGTAGATCAGCCCCAGCATTTT,CASSLMAGTVDQPQHF
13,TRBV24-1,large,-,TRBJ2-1,TGTGCCACCAGTGATTATGCAACCGATGAGCAGTTCTTC,CATSDYATDEQFF
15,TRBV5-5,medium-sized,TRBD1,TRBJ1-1,TGTGCCAGCAGCTTCTATACCGGGACAGGCTATGAAGCTTTCTTT,CASSFYTGTGYEAFF
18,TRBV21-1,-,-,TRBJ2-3,TGTGCCAGCAGCAAAAAGGACAGGGGACTAGCGGGAGCAGATACGCAGTATTTT,CASSKKDRGLAGADTQYF
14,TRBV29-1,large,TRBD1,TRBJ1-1,TGCAGCGTGGCCTGGGACAGGGCCCAACCTGGGGCTTTCTTT,CSVAWDRAQPGAFF
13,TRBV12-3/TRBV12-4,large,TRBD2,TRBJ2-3,TGTGCCAGCAGTTTAACCACGGGAGGTACGCAGTATTTT,CASSLTTGGTQYF
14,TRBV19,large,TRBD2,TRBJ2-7,TGTGCCAGTAGTATAACCGGGGGGATCTACGAGCAGTACTTC,CASSITGGIYEQYF
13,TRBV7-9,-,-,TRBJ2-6,TGTGCCAGCAGCCCCTCTGGGGCCAACGTCCTGACTTTC,CASSPSGANVLTF
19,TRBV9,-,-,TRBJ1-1,TGTGCCAGCAGCGTGGCCGCTAAAGGGATGGAGTCTGGGAACACTGAAGCTTTCTTT,CASSVAAKGMESGNTEAFF
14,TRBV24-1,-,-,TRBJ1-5,TGTGCCACCAGTGATTTGGACAACAATCAGCCCCAGCATTTT,CATSDLDNNQPQHF
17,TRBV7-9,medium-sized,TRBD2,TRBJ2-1,TGTGCCAGCCGGGGGGAGGCAGGGTCTAGCTCCTACAATGAGCAGTTCTTC,CASRGEAGSSSYNEQFF
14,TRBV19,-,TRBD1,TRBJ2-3,TGTGCCAGCCGACAGGGGGCGACCACAGATACGCAGTATTTT,CASRQGATTDTQYF
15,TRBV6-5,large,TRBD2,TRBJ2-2,TGTGCCAGCGGATTATTTGGGGGGGACACCGGGGAGCTGTTTTTT,CASGLFGGDTGELFF
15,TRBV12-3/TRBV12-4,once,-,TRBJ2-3,TGTGCCAGCAGTCCTTGGGACACCAGCACAGATACGCAGTATTTT,CASSPWDTSTDTQYF
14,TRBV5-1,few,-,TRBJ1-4,TGCGCCAGCAGCTTGGGACAAGCAAATGAAAAACTGTTTTTT,CASSLGQANEKLFF
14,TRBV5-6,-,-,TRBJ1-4,TGTGCCAGCAGCTCCGGGGGGCTCTGGGAAAAACTGTTTTTT,CASSSGGLWEKLFF
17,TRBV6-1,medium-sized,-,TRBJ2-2,TGTGCCAGCAGTTCCCATCGGGCGGGGAGCCCAACCGGGGAGCTGTTTTTT,CASSSHRAGSPTGELFF
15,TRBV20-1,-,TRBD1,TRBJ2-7,TGCAGTGCGCCGAACCGGGACAGGGGGACCCACGAGCAGTACTTC,CSAPNRDRGTHEQYF
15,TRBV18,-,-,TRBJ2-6,TGTGCCAGCTCATCGGGTTTATCTGGGGCCAACGTCCTGACTTTC,CASSSGLSGANVLTF
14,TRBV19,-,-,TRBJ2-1,TGTGTTAGTAGATTCGGGACCAAGAACAATGAGCAGTTCTTC,CVSRFGTKNNEQFF
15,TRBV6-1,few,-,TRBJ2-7,TGTGCCAGCAGTGAAGGTGCGGGTAGCTCCTACGAGCAGTACTTC,CASSEGAGSSYEQYF
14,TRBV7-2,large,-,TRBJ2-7,TGTGCCAGCAGCTGGGACGACAGTTACTACGAGCAGTACTTC,CASSWDDSYYEQYF
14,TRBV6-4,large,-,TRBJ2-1,TGTGCCAGCAGTACCCCCCCAGGATACAATGAGCAGTTCTTC,CASSTPPGYNEQFF
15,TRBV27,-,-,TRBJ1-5,TGTGCCAGCAGTCCTCGCCGGGACATTGGTCAGCCCCAGCATTTT,CASSPRRDIGQPQHF
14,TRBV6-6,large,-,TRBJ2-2,TGTGCCAGCAGTCGGCTCTCAGAGGTCGGGGAGCTGTTTTTT,CASSRLSEVGELFF
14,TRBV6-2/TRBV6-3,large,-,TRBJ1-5,TGTGCCAGCAGTTATGGGACGGGAAATCAGCCCCAGCATTTT,CASSYGTGNQPQHF
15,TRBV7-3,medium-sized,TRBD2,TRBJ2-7,TGTGCCAGCAGCTTGGAGGTCGGACTAGCGGGAGCCCTATACTTC,CASSLEVGLAGALYF
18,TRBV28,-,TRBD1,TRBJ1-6,TGTGCCAGCAGTACCTTGGACAGGGGGCCCTCCTATAATTCACCCCTCCACTTT,CASSTLDRGPSYNSPLHF
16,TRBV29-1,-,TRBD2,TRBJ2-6,TGCAGCGCTCGCCGGGGGGGGAACTCTGGGGCCAACGTCCTGACTTTC,CSARRGGNSGANVLTF
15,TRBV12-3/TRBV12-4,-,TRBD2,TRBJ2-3,TGTGCCAGCAGATGGACTAGCGCTAGCACAGATACGCAGTATTTT,CASRWTSASTDTQYF
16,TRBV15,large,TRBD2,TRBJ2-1,TGTGCCACCAGCAGCGCAACCGGGACTAGTGTAGGTGAGCAGTTCTTC,CATSSATGTSVGEQFF
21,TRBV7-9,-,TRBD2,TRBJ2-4,TGTGTCAGAAGAACTAGCGGGAGGGCCTTGGGGGGGGCCTGGGCCAAAAACATTCAGTACTTC,CVRRTSGRALGGAWAKNIQYF
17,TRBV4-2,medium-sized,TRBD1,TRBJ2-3,TGTGCCAGCAGCCAAGATGCACGACAGGGCATCCCAGATACGCAGTATTTT,CASSQDARQGIPDTQYF